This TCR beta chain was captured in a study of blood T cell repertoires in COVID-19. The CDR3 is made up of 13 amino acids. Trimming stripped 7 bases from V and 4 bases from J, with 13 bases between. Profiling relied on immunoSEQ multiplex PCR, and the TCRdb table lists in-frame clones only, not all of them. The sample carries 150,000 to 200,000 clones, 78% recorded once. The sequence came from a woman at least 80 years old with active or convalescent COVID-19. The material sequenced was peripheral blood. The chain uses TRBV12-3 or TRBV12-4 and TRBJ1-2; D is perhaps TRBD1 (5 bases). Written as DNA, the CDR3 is TGTGCCAGCACCGTTTTAGGGGCCTATGGCTACACCTTC. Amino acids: CASTVLGAYGYTF.